The T cell receptor (beta chain) described here comes from a study of control samples from healthy donors and cancer patients. Sequencing was performed with immunoSEQ multiplex PCR; in TCRdb, only in-frame clones are kept and a portion is missing. The sample lists more than 85,000 clones, under 95% occurring once. The sequence was collected from a woman between 18 and 29 years old in good health. Sequencing used blood.

The CDR3 reads CASSLVRGPTGELFF. The CDR3 coding sequence is TGTGCCAGCAGCTTGGTCAGGGGGCCGACCGGGGAGCTGTTTTTT. The chain uses TRBV5-4 and TRBJ2-2, with 8 bases fitting TRBD1. With 0 bases clipped from V and 5 bases from J, the junction kept 3 bases outside the gene matches. The germline V gene has CDR1 SGHNT and CDR2 YYREEE (reference sequence). The CDR3 runs to 15 residues.